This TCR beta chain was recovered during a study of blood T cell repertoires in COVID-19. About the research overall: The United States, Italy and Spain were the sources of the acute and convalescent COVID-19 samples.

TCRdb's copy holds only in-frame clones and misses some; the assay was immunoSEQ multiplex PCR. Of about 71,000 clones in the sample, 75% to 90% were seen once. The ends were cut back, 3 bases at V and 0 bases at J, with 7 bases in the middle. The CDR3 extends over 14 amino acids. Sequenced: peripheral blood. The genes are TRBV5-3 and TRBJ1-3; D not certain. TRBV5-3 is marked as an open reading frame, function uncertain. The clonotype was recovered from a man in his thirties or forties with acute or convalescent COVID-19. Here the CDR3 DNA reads TGTGCCAGAAGCTCATCCCACTCTGGAAACACCATATATTTT. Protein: CARSSSHSGNTIYF.